This section outlines one TCR beta chain sequence together with its context. Generated by immunoSEQ multiplex PCR, the TCRdb table keeps only in-frame clones and is missing some. There are almost 85,000 clones in the sample; more than 70% occur only once, and 30% to 45% lies in the top ten. These data come from a study of blood T cell repertoires in COVID-19. This CDR3 has 12 amino acids. V lost 0 bases, J lost 6 bases, and 8 bases lay in between. From germline, CDR1 is SQVTM and CDR2 ANQGSEA. The chain is built from TRBV29-1 and TRBJ1-2; no clear D gene. Sequenced sample: peripheral blood. The origin of this receptor is a man older than 75 with active or convalescent COVID-19. CDR3 region: CSVEELADGYTF. In nucleotides, the CDR3 is TGCAGCGTTGAAGAATTGGCAGATGGCTACACCTTC.